One T cell receptor beta chain is described in this entry. The data derive from a study of cytomegalovirus exposure and HLA in healthy donors. Looking at the study overall: An analysis done earlier identified about 120 million unique TCR beta sequences from 190 million or so T cells.

The primer mix had 60 Vbeta and 13 Jbeta primers. Sequencing used immunoSEQ multiplex PCR; TCRdb keeps in-frame clones, though not all of them. The specimen's table records 100,000 to 150,000 clones. The germline gives CDR1 MDHEN, CDR2 SYDVKM. The trim removed 8 bases at V and 6 bases at J, leaving 8 bases unmatched. CDR3 length equals 13 residues. This rearrangement joins TRBV28 to TRBJ1-2; 8 positions agree with TRBD1. The sample comprised PBMCs. The receptor comes from a man aged 25-45 years in good health and CMV-seronegative. The CDR3 DNA reads as TGTGCCAGCCAAATGCAGGGGGCGGATGGCTACACCTTC. Encoded protein: CASQMQGADGYTF.